This T cell receptor beta chain emerged from a study of T cell responses to AZD1222 COVID-19 vaccine. Findings of the study overall: Just six people given AZD1222 tested seropositive at baseline. A rise in Spike-specific TCR breadth and depth followed two AZD1222 doses. The study found vaccine-associated CD4 TCRs spanning spike, dominant at 160-218 and 743-854. Within unmutated variant regions lay the reported targets of nearly half of spike-specific TCRs.

The germline V gene encodes CDR1 MNHEY and CDR2 SVGAGI. The CDR3 spans 14 residues. V was cut by 3 bases and J by 2 bases, with 11 bases left in between. Some clones are missing from TCRdb's copy, which holds only in-frame ones; the method was immunoSEQ multiplex PCR. The sample carries roughly 100,000 clones, roughly 87% recorded once. As for this clone: Its specificity is unknown. The same CDR3 is also encoded by other DNA sequences in this sample.

The TCR sequence derives from an adult in good health. The rearrangement joins TRBV6-5 to TRBJ2-7, with D possibly TRBD1 on 6 matching bases. The material sequenced was peripheral blood, taken on day 0 of AZD1222 vaccination. The CDR3 reads CASSYSRGPYEQYF. CDR3 DNA: TGTGCCAGCAGTTATTCCAGGGGTCCCTACGAGCAGTACTTC.